Presented here are 27 T cell receptor beta chains from one specimen sequenced in a study of T cell changes during pregnancy in multiple sclerosis (dated by TCRdb to between 2019 and 2020). Library preparation was by the immunoSEQ multiplex PCR assay. TCRdb obtained this table from immuneACCESS and retained in-frame rearrangements with V and J assigned. These tables miss some clones; where compared with another copy, unresolved V genes account for less than half of the shortfall, and the remainder is unexplained. For this sample there are some 39,000 clones; more than 70% appear just once. The ten largest clones add up to around 3.9% of the sample. Here the sequenced sample was CD8+ T cells from peripheral blood mononuclear cells, taken in the first trimester of pregnancy. The receptors shown here come from a female donor with multiple sclerosis, enrolled in a pregnancy study.

This clone was seen once. V and J are TRBV2 and TRBJ1-2; TRBD1 matches at 9 bases. J lost 6 bases, V lost 8 bases, and 10 bases had no gene match. The CDR3 totals 14 residues. CDR1 SNHLY and CDR2 FYNNEI come from the germline V gene. CDR3 amino acids: CASPSWTGEDGYTF. The CDR3 nucleotides read TGTGCCAGCCCCTCCTGGACAGGGGAGGATGGCTACACCTTC.

The rearrangement uses TRBV9 and TRBJ1-2, with 9 positions matching TRBD1. Trimming removed 5 bases from V and 4 bases from J; junction bases left unmatched: 0. The CDR3 is 12 residues long. Germline V CDR1 and CDR2: SGDLS, YYNGEE. The CDR3 is CASRGQGYGYTF. The CDR3, as DNA: TGTGCCAGCAGGGGACAGGGCTATGGCTACACCTTC.

The chain uses TRBV30 and TRBJ1-1; D call uncertain. V lost 4 bases and J lost 3, with 15 bases in between. This CDR3 region has 14 residues. Germline-derived CDR1 and CDR2 are GTSNPN and SVGIG (reference sequence). CDR3 protein: CAWTPQIGDTEAFF. The CDR3 DNA sequence: TGTGCCTGGACCCCCCAGATCGGGGACACTGAAGCTTTCTTT.

The rearrangement uses TRBV5-5 and TRBJ2-4; D perhaps matches TRBD2 (5 bases). CDR1 is SGHKS and CDR2 is YYEKEE in the germline V gene (reference sequence). V was pared by 0 bases and J by 4 bases, with 8 bases between. The CDR3 length is 14 residues. The DNA of the CDR3 is TGTGCCAGCAGCTTGGTATGGGAGAAAAACATTCAGTACTTC. It codes for CASSLVWEKNIQYF.

The CDR3 is CASSIDPPTGRQPQHF. The CDR3 DNA sequence: TGTGCCAGTAGTATAGATCCCCCTACAGGGCGCCAGCCCCAGCATTTT. The rearrangement links TRBV19 to TRBJ1-5; D may be TRBD1 (6 bases). With 0 bases removed from V and 7 bases from J, the gap between germline ends came to 16 bases. The CDR3 has 16 residues. Per the germline V gene, CDR1 is LNHDA and CDR2 is SQIVND (reference sequence). Full variable domain (outside the CDR3, taken from reference TRBV19 and TRBJ1-5): DGGITQSPKYLFRKEGQNVTLSCEQNLNHDAMYWYRQDPGQGLRLIYYSQIVNDFQKGDIAEGYSVSREKKESFPLTVTSAQKNPTAFYLCASSIDPPTGRQPQHFGDGTRLSIL.

This clone was recorded once. This chain connects TRBV4-3 to TRBJ2-7; D may be TRBD1 (6 bases). Trimming cost V 4 bases and J 5 bases, with 21 bases left between them. The CDR3 loop spans 16 amino acids. Looked up from germline, CDR1 is LGHNA and CDR2 is YSLEER. CDR3 sequence reads: CASSRTGTPSRNEQYF. The CDR3 DNA reads as TGCGCCAGCAGCCGAACCGGGACACCCAGCCGCAACGAGCAGTACTTC.

V and J are TRBV5-1 and TRBJ2-7, with D possibly TRBD1 on 5 matching bases. Germline V CDR1 and CDR2: SGHRS, YFSETQ. V dropped 0 bases and J dropped 4 bases, with 11 bases sitting between them. This CDR3 comprises 14 residues. CDR3 in amino acids: CASSLAQGWYEQYF. For the CDR3, the DNA is TGCGCCAGCAGCTTGGCGCAGGGTTGGTACGAGCAGTACTTC.

This clone was recorded a few times. The gene calls are TRBV4-2 and TRBJ2-5, with TRBD1 identical over 7 bases. V lost 1 base, J lost 1 base, and 18 bases stayed unmatched. Germline lookup yields CDR1 LGHNA and CDR2 YNFKEQ. CDR3 size: 20 residues. The CDR3 here is CASSQAQKGVGRGIQETQYF. DNA of the CDR3: TGTGCCAGCAGCCAAGCCCAGAAAGGAGTGGGCAGGGGGATCCAAGAGACCCAGTACTTC.

This clone was recorded a few times. The CDR3 bases are TGTGCCAGCAGTGACTCCACCGCGGGGGGGTCAGATACGCAGTATTTT. Its protein product is CASSDSTAGGSDTQYF. The chain combines TRBV6-4 with TRBJ2-3; 9 bases agree with TRBD2. This CDR3 has 16 amino acids. Looked up from germline, CDR1 is MRHNA and CDR2 is SNTAGT. J lost 4 bases, V lost 0 bases, and 5 bases had no gene match.

The rearrangement joins TRBV10-3 to TRBJ2-1; 11 nucleotides agree with TRBD2. The length of the CDR3 is 15 residues. J lost 4 bases, V lost 3 bases, and 2 bases had no gene match. From germline, CDR1 is ENHRY and CDR2 SYGVKD. This CDR3 reads CAISDGTSGYNEQFF. The CDR3 bases are TGTGCCATCAGTGATGGGACTAGCGGATACAATGAGCAGTTCTTC.

V is TRBV19 and J is TRBJ1-1; 12 nucleotides align to TRBD1. The germline V gene has CDR1 LNHDA and CDR2 SQIVND (reference sequence). The CDR3 consists of 14 residues. V dropped 5 bases and J dropped 7; count of bases not matched to a gene: 5. The chain's CDR3 is CASSPRDRGLEAFF. CDR3 sequence (DNA): TGTGCCAGTAGTCCACGGGACAGGGGGCTTGAAGCTTTCTTT.

V is TRBV5-6 and J is TRBJ1-2, with D perhaps TRBD1 (6 bases). The CDR3 has 15 residues. Trimming left V 4 bases short and J 3 bases short, with 16 bases between. Germline values: CDR1 SGHDT, CDR2 YYEEEE. The CDR3 sequence: CASSPRGSKYYGYTF. In nucleotides, the CDR3 is TGTGCCAGCAGCCCCAGGGGTAGCAAGTACTATGGCTACACCTTC.

Only one count was recorded for this clone. V and J are TRBV13 and TRBJ1-2; D perhaps matches TRBD1 (6 bases). CDR1 is PRHDT and CDR2 is FYEKMQ in the germline V gene (reference sequence). The CDR3 has 15 residues. The V end lost 0 bases, the J end lost 0 bases, and 8 bases lay between the germline ends. CDR3 amino acids: CASSLGTGANYGYTF. The CDR3 bases are TGTGCCAGCAGCTTAGGGACAGGAGCTAACTATGGCTACACCTTC.

This chain connects TRBV6-5 to TRBJ2-3; D might be TRBD2 (7 bases). Germline lookup yields CDR1 MNHEY and CDR2 SVGAGI. This CDR3 is built from 15 residues. V dropped 6 bases and J dropped 6 bases, with 19 bases sitting between them. CDR3 in DNA: TGTGCCAGCAGGATCCTGGGGGGGGCGTCCGATACGCAGTATTTT. Residues: CASRILGGASDTQYF.

This clone was seen ten or more times. The chain uses TRBV30 and TRBJ2-7; TRBD1 aligns across 9 bases. Trimming removed 0 bases from V and 5 bases from J; junction bases left unmatched: 11. Germline V gene sequence: CDR1 GTSNPN, CDR2 SVGIG (reference sequence). This CDR3 spans 16 amino acids. The CDR3, as DNA: TGTGCCTGGAGTGTATCCCCGGGACAGGGTACCGACGAGCAGTACTTC. Protein: CAWSVSPGQGTDEQYF.

The chain combines TRBV4-3 with TRBJ2-1; D may be TRBD2 (5 bases). CDR3 size: 16 residues. The V and J ends lost 2 bases and 0 bases respectively, with 11 bases between them. CDR1 is LGHNA, CDR2 YSLEER, per germline. The DNA of the CDR3 is TGCGCCAGCAGCCAAACGGACTTGTCCTCCTACAATGAGCAGTTCTTC. Translating gives CASSQTDLSSYNEQFF.

By share of the sample, this clone is medium-sized. This chain uses TRBV5-1 with TRBJ1-4; D not resolved. The CDR3 covers 17 residues. The V gene lost 0 bases and the J gene lost 0 bases, with 12 bases spanning the gap. Germline V gene sequence: CDR1 SGHRS, CDR2 YFSETQ. DNA for the CDR3: TGCGCCAGCAGCTTGGACAGTTCGACCGCAACTAATGAAAAACTGTTTTTT. Amino acid sequence: CASSLDSSTATNEKLFF.

V and J are TRBV27 and TRBJ2-1, with 9 bases identical to TRBD1. After removal of 7 bases from V and 7 bases from J, the junction contained 11 bases not matched to a gene. Germline-derived CDR1 and CDR2 are MNHEY and SMNVEV (reference sequence). This CDR3 is 15 amino acids long. This CDR3 reads CASTPTGTGYNEQFF. The CDR3 nucleotides are TGTGCCAGCACACCAACCGGGACAGGGTATAATGAGCAGTTCTTC.

This clone is a singleton in its sample. The V call is TRBV15, the J call TRBJ2-1, with 8 bases identical to TRBD2. V was pared by 0 bases and J by 2 bases, with 0 bases of the junction left unmatched. The CDR3 extends over 15 amino acids. The germline CDR1 and CDR2 sequences are LNHNV and YYDKDF (reference sequence). CDR3 sequence: CATSRERGAYNEQFF. In nucleotides, the CDR3 is TGTGCCACCAGCAGAGAGCGGGGGGCCTACAATGAGCAGTTCTTC. The variable domain in full, completed from reference TRBV15 and TRBJ2-1, reads DAMVIQNPRYQVTQFGKPVTLSCSQTLNHNVMYWYQQKSSQAPKLLFHYYDKDFNNEADTPDNFQSRRPNTSFCFLDIRSPGLGDTAMYLCATSRERGAYNEQFFGPGTRLTVL.

This sequence joins TRBV5-1 and TRBJ2-2; perhaps TRBD2 as D (6 bases). Per the germline V gene, CDR1 is SGHRS and CDR2 is YFSETQ. The CDR3 runs 15 residues. Trimming removed 0 bases from V and 6 bases from J, with 12 bases in between. CDR3 coding DNA: TGCGCCAGCAGCTTGGTTCAGGAGGGAGCCGGGGAGCTGTTTTTT. Translated, it gives CASSLVQEGAGELFF.

The table lists this clone with a count of one. This chain uses TRBV5-4 with TRBJ2-5, with 9 bases fitting TRBD2. CDR3 length: 15 residues. Germline V CDR1 and CDR2: SGHNT, YYREEE (reference sequence). Losses at the gene ends were 3 bases for V and 1 base for J; bases not matched to a gene: 4. The CDR3 region has the DNA TGTGCCAGCAGCTACAGCGGGGGGAGCCAAGAGACCCAGTACTTC. It yields the protein CASSYSGGSQETQYF.

The chain combines TRBV29-1 with TRBJ1-3, with D possibly matching TRBD1 (5 bases). The germline CDR1 and CDR2 sequences are SQVTM and ANQGSEA. Trimming left V 0 bases short and J 0 bases short, with 12 bases between. The CDR3 runs to 16 residues. The CDR3 DNA sequence: TGCAGCGTTGAAGAGGGGGGTAGTGGCTCTGGAAACACCATATATTTT. It specifies CSVEEGGSGSGNTIYF.

The chain combines TRBV19 with TRBJ1-5; D might be TRBD1 (6 bases). Germline V gene lookup returns CDR1 LNHDA and CDR2 SQIVND (reference sequence). The CDR3 length is 15 residues. The germline V and J ends were trimmed by 5 bases and 5 bases, with 16 bases remaining between them. CDR3 nucleotides: TGTGCCAGTAGTCCAAAGGAACAGGGCTATCAGCCCCAGCATTTT. This encodes CASSPKEQGYQPQHF.

Details on this clone: One end of the junction fails to match germline, which may point to a read error. V usage is TRBV15 and J usage is TRBJ2-1; D possibly corresponds to TRBD2 (5 bases). The CDR3 extends over 13 amino acids. Germline CDR1 reads LNHNV; CDR2 reads YYDKDF (reference sequence). The CDR3 bases are TGTGCCGCCAGCGCGCGGACTTACAATGAGCAGTTCTTC. It translates to CAASARTYNEQFF.

This clone occurred once. V and J are TRBV6-5 and TRBJ2-5; 8 bases are a match to TRBD2. Per the germline V gene, CDR1 is MNHEY and CDR2 is SVGAGI. The V gene end was trimmed by 6 bases and the J gene end by 7 bases; junction bases not matched to a gene: 13. This CDR3 region has 15 residues. CDR3 region: CASSPLRGGEATQYF. CDR3 nucleotides: TGTGCCAGCAGCCCCCTCCGGGGGGGGGAAGCGACCCAGTACTTC.

The V and J genes are TRBV7-9 and TRBJ2-3; D unresolved. The CDR3 loop spans 13 amino acids. The V end lost 5 bases, the J end lost 7 bases, and 13 bases lay between the germline ends. The germline CDR1 and CDR2 sequences are SEHNR and FQNEAQ (reference sequence). The CDR3, as DNA: TGTGCCAGCAGCCCACTCCACTCGCATACGCAGTATTTT. Translating it yields CASSPLHSHTQYF. The entire variable domain, with the rest obtained from reference TRBV7-9 and TRBJ2-3, is as follows: DTGVSQNPRHKITKRGQNVTFRCDPISEHNRLYWYRQTLGQGPEFLTYFQNEAQLEKSRLLSDRFSAERPKGSFSTLEIQRTEQGDSAMYLCASSPLHSHTQYFGPGTRLTVL.

The CDR3 nucleotides read TGCGCCACCCATGGGGGCCCAGGGAACGGCAATCAGCCCCAGCATTTT. Encoded protein: CATHGGPGNGNQPQHF. The chain combines TRBV10-2 with TRBJ1-5; weak D call: TRBD1 (6 bases). The CDR3 runs to 16 residues. CDR1 WSHSY and CDR2 SAAADI come from the germline V gene. Trimming left V 10 bases short and J 2 bases short, with 21 bases between.